The subject of this entry is one TCR beta chain. Its specific antigen is unknown. The sample was run on a NextSeq 550. The Human TCR Profiling Kit (MiLaboratory) was used to make UMI-labeled 5' RACE TRB cDNA libraries. cDNA synthesis used the entire amount of extracted RNA, and PCR amplification then used the entire amount of cDNA produced. Libraries were prepared in parallel using an identical number of PCR cycles. In the original analysis: With a requirement of at least two reads per UMI, MIGEC and MiXCR extracted about 50,000 +/- 10,000 unique UMI-labeled TRB cDNA molecules per library. An average of roughly 40,000 +/- 10,000 functional in-frame TRB CDR3 nucleotide clonotypes without stop codons was found per library. After downsampling to 5000 UMI-labeled TRB molecules per sample, diversity metrics such as normalized Shannon-Wiener and Chao1 were calculated in VDJtools. VDJtools computed clonotype-size-weighted physicochemical properties of the central five CDR3 residues: interaction energy, strength, volume and Kidera factor 4. TCRdb reprocessed the reads; each CDR3 protein sequence makes one entry, and DNA is unavailable. TCRdb's processing, not the study's, gives the V and J calls here. This sample's table contains around 34,000 distinct CDR3 sequences. Approximately 15% of the sample comes from the top ten.

The data are from a study of CXCR3-negative and CXCR3-positive naive CD8 T cells (dated by TCRdb to the late 2010s). With respect to the entire study: In total, about 135 million TRB reads were obtained, or roughly 1.5 +/- 0.3 million reads per library. Diversity and physicochemical repertoire analyses covered about a dozen donors pooled from two independent experiments. TRBV-TRBJ cluster analysis included naive subsets from 5 donors and memory cells from 3 donors. On the study overall, not on this receptor specifically: Repertoire diversity was comparably high in both naive subsets but much lower in memory CD8+ T cells. Surface CD5, linked to self-reactivity in mice, was comparable between naive subsets; TCR interaction strength was therefore also inferred from TRB CDR3 physicochemical properties. Freshly isolated PBMCs were used for most assays because CXCR3 expression partially decreased after cryopreservation. Within the same donor, TRBV-TRBJ usage looked similar between naive CXCR3-negative and CXCR3-positive cells, but memory cells had distinct patterns.

Each CD8+ T cell subset was flow-sorted in triplicate, and around 300,000 cells per subset were placed directly into RLT lysis buffer. Using standard density gradient centrifugation, peripheral blood mononuclear cells were isolated from buffy coats. An RNeasy Mini Kit was used to extract total RNA from the sorted cells. This sequence originates from a human donor in good health. Some clones in this sample may be carry-over from other donors' samples. Sequenced input: memory CD8+ T cells from blood. Interpreted using the paper, the cell subset or site label stands for: conventional CD8+ memory T cells (TMEM), sorted as controls.

The CDR3 amino acid sequence is: CASSSTPLGLAGAIQETQYF. The V and J segments used are TRBV7-7 and TRBJ2-5; the TCRdb D gene call, TRBD2, has no DNA to confirm it. CDR1 and CDR2, looked up from the germline V gene (reference sequence), are SSHAT and FNYEAQ. The CDR3 runs 20 amino acids, cysteine and phenylalanine included. Only the protein is available. With the rest looked up from the reference TRBV7-7 and TRBJ2-5 genes rather than sequenced, the full variable domain is GAGVSQSPRYKVTKRGQDVTLRCDPISSHATLYWYQQALGQGPEFLTYFNYEAQPDKSGLPSDRFSAERPEGSISTLTIQRTEQRDSAMYRCASSSTPLGLAGAIQETQYFGPGTRLLVL.